One T cell receptor (beta chain) is described in this entry. The data were taken from a study of blood T cells in healthy people across ages. Deletions cut 4 bases from V and 6 bases from J, with 11 bases between. The CDR3 is made up of 13 amino acids. Germline lookup yields CDR1 MNHEY and CDR2 SMNVEV (reference sequence). They isolated at least 6 million PBMCs from each sample. Using a J-beta primer mix together with a sample-barcoded 5' primer, a second PCR was run for roughly 7 to 12 cycles. TCRdb re-called the 5' RACE reads with MiXCR, one entry per CDR3 protein. This repertoire shows 660,000 or so distinct CDR3 sequences, approximately 50% found once; its top ten account for over 30%.

Sequenced input: blood. The chain is built from TRBV27 and TRBJ2-3; TRBD1 might be the D (5 bases). The source of this sequence is a man in his 60s in good health. The CDR3 is CASSSQGLDTQYF. CDR3 nucleotide sequence: TGTGCCAGCAGTTCGCAGGGTCTGGATACGCAGTATTTT.